The T cell receptor beta chain under discussion was sequenced for a study of blood T cell repertoires in COVID-19. Study in general: COVID-19 samples, acute and convalescent, were from the United States, Italy and Spain. PBMCs, B-cell-depleted T cells, or T cells were the source of the cDNA or gDNA that made up the material.

This CDR3 has 13 amino acids. Germline CDR1 KGHSH, CDR2 LQKENI. The ends were cut back, 5 bases at V and 2 bases at J, with 9 bases in the middle. Authors' methods: For nucleated cells, counts were estimated from reference gene primer amplification. The data were produced by immunoSEQ multiplex PCR, yet TCRdb's version contains in-frame clones alone and is incomplete. V, J and clone size reflect that table, while D and trimming were determined from the DNA. This sample yields approximately 120,000 clones, of which under 90% are seen a single time; 6.5% to 8% belongs to the top ten. The rearrangement joins TRBV18 to TRBJ1-1; D gene uncertain. This clonotype originated in a woman in her forties or fifties with acute or convalescent COVID-19. Sequences were obtained from peripheral blood. CDR3 DNA: TGTGCCAGCTCAAGCGGCACCAACACTGAAGCTTTCTTT. This encodes CASSSGTNTEAFF.